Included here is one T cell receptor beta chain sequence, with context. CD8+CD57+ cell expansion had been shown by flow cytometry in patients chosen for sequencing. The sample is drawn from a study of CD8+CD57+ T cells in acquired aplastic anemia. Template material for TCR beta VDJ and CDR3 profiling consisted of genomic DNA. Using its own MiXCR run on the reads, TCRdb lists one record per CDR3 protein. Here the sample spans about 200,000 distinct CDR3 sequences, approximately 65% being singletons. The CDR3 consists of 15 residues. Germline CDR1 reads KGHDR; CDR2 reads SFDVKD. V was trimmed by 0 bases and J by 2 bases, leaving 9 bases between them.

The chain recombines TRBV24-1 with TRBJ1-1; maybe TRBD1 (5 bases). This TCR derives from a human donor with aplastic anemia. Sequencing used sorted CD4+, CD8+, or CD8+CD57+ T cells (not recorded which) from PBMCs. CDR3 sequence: CATSDLRGLNTEAFF. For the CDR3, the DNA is TGTGCCACCAGTGATTTGAGGGGACTTAACACTGAAGCTTTCTTT.